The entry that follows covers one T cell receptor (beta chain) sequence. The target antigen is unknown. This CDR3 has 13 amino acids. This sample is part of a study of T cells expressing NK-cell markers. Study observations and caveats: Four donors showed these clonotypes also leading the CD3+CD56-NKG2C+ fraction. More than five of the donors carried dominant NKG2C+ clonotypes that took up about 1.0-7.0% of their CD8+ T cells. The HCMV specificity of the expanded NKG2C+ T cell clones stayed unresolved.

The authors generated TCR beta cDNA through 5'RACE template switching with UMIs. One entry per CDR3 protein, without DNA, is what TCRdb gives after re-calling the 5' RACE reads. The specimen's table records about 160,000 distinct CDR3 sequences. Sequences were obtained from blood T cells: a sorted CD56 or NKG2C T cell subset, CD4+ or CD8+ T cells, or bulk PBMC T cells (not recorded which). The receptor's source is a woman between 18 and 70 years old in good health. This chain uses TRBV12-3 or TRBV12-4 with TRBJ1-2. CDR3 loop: CASSRMANYGYTF.